The rows below give T cell receptor beta chains drawn from one sample of a study of blood T cell repertoires in COVID-19. Measured with immunoSEQ multiplex PCR; TCRdb has only the in-frame clones, and not every one. Of 130,000 to 150,000 clones in the sample, 84% were seen once. The sample taken for sequencing was peripheral blood. Source of these receptors: a human donor in a cohort sampled during active COVID-19. The CDR3 runs from the conserved cysteine through the conserved F or W. The D gene is left open where the match is weak. Rows give clone size only sometimes, using once, few, many, or a class for an expanded clone.

D,V,size,J,DNA,CDR3
.,TRBV4-1,.,TRBJ2-3,TGCGCCAGCAGCCAACACCCTAGAACTAGCACAGATACGCAGTATTTT,CASSQHPRTSTDTQYF
.,TRBV6-2/TRBV6-3,.,TRBJ2-3,TGTGCCAGCAGTCGAGGGGGGGCGCAGTATTTT,CASSRGGAQYF
.,TRBV10-3,.,TRBJ1-2,TGTGCCATCAGTGAGGGGGAGGGCAGGGGTAAGAATGGCTACACCTTC,CAISEGEGRGKNGYTF
TRBD1,TRBV19,.,TRBJ1-2,TGTGCCAGTACCCGGGACAGAAGAAACTATGGCTACACCTTC,CASTRDRRNYGYTF
TRBD1,TRBV19,.,TRBJ1-1,TGTGCCAGTAGACGCGAGGGGGCGGGTATGAACACTGAAGCTTTCTTT,CASRREGAGMNTEAFF
.,TRBV6-5,.,TRBJ1-1,TGTGCCAGCAGTTACGGGTCCCAGGATACTGAAGCTTTCTTT,CASSYGSQDTEAFF
.,TRBV6-2/TRBV6-3,.,TRBJ1-2,TGTGCCAGCAGTTCCTTACCGACCTTCAGGGACTATGGCTACACCTTC,CASSSLPTFRDYGYTF
.,TRBV5-1,once,TRBJ1-2,TGCGCCAGCAGCTTGATGGACGGGGGTAGTGGCTACACCTTC,CASSLMDGGSGYTF
.,TRBV2,few,TRBJ1-6,TGTGCCAGCAGTGAAAGGGCAGGGGTTTTCTCACCCCTCCACTTT,CASSERAGVFSPLHF
.,TRBV18,.,TRBJ2-5,TGTGCCAGCTCACCTAATCAGGGGCCGAAGGAGACCCAGTACTTC,CASSPNQGPKETQYF
.,TRBV18,.,TRBJ1-4,TGTGCCAGCTCATCGCGCTTAGTTGCAACTAATGAAAAACTGTTTTTT,CASSSRLVATNEKLFF
.,TRBV10-2,.,TRBJ2-3,TGCGCCAGCAACAGGGACACAGATACGCAGTATTTT,CASNRDTDTQYF
TRBD1,TRBV28,.,TRBJ1-2,TGTGCCAGCAGTTCCTCCTCAACCGGGACAGTGAACTATGGCTACACCTTC,CASSSSSTGTVNYGYTF
.,TRBV4-3,.,TRBJ1-2,TGCGCCAGCAGCCAAGATCACAGGGTGGGTGGCTACACCTTC,CASSQDHRVGGYTF
.,TRBV30,.,TRBJ1-3,TGTGCCTGGAGTGTACTGGAGAGCTCTGGAAACACCATATATTTT,CAWSVLESSGNTIYF
.,TRBV5-6,.,TRBJ1-5,TGTGCCAGCCAGGGTGGCAATCAGCCCCAGCATTTT,CASQGGNQPQHF
.,TRBV5-1,.,TRBJ1-2,TGCGCCACGCGGGAGGTTACCGATACTAACTATGGCTACACCTTC,CATREVTDTNYGYTF
.,TRBV5-8,.,TRBJ2-3,TGTGCCAGCAGCCCCGGGAGCACAGATACGCAGTATTTT,CASSPGSTDTQYF
.,TRBV23-1,.,TRBJ2-1,TGCGCCAGCAGCCTACGCAATCCGTCCAACAGGGGAGGTGAGCAGTTCTTC,CASSLRNPSNRGGEQFF
.,TRBV27,.,TRBJ1-5,TGTGCCAGCAGTCCTCCCCTAGGGCCCCAGCATTTT,CASSPPLGPQHF
.,TRBV6-6,.,TRBJ1-5,TGTGCCAGCAGTTACTCGACAGGAAATCAGCCCCAGCATTTT,CASSYSTGNQPQHF
.,TRBV28,.,TRBJ2-5,TGTGCCAGCAGTCCTACTCGGACAGTCCTTCAAGAGACCCAGTACTTC,CASSPTRTVLQETQYF
.,TRBV7-8,.,TRBJ1-6,TGTGCCAGCAGCTTGGGTACAGCAGATTCACCCCTCCACTTT,CASSLGTADSPLHF
.,TRBV12-3/TRBV12-4,.,TRBJ1-1,TGTGCCAGCACCTTGGGCGGGACTGAAGCTTTCTTT,CASTLGGTEAFF
.,TRBV7-2,.,TRBJ2-5,TGTGCCAGCAGCTTGTTCTCGGGGGTAGAGACCCAGTACTTC,CASSLFSGVETQYF
.,TRBV4-2,.,TRBJ2-1,TGTGCCAGCGGCAGCGTCCCCTACAATGAGCAGTTCTTC,CASGSVPYNEQFF
.,TRBV2,.,TRBJ1-2,TGTGCCAGCAGCGCCACAGGGAACTATGGCTACACCTTC,CASSATGNYGYTF
.,TRBV18,few,TRBJ1-4,TGTGCCAGCTCACCAGTAAACAGGGTGAATGAAAAACTGTTTTTT,CASSPVNRVNEKLFF
.,TRBV15,.,TRBJ2-7,TGTGCCACCAGCAGAGATGCAGTCTCCTACGAGCAGTACTTC,CATSRDAVSYEQYF
.,TRBV5-1,once,TRBJ2-5,TGCGCCAGCAGCGCTTCCGGGAGAGAGACCCAGTACTTC,CASSASGRETQYF
TRBD2,TRBV6-5,.,TRBJ2-7,TGTGCCAGCAGTTACCCCGGGGTGGGAGGGAACTACGAGCAGTACTTC,CASSYPGVGGNYEQYF